This is a list of T cell receptor beta chains from one sample in a study of T cell repertoires in cytomegalovirus infection. Using its own MiXCR run on the reads, TCRdb lists one record per CDR3 protein. The sample records 600,000 to 700,000 distinct CDR3 sequences, approximately 33% being singletons. These receptors are not linked to any known antigen. The material sequenced was cultured PBMCs, taken from culture after CMV antigen stimulation. These receptors originate from a human donor in good health (CMV status not recorded). Some clones in this sample may be carry-over from other donors' samples. Both conserved end residues are part of each CDR3.

V gene,J gene,CDR3 protein
TRBV11-2,TRBJ2-7,CASSVAAGAYEQYF
TRBV6-5,TRBJ1-1,CASRGQGRSYTEAFF
TRBV7-2,TRBJ1-1,CASSLAHGGEAFF
TRBV7-2,TRBJ2-5,CASSRTGTSHWETQYF
TRBV6-2/TRBV6-3,TRBJ2-1,CASTIRRWAGEQFF
TRBV6-1,TRBJ2-3,CASRKGGNYYTDTQYF
TRBV6-2/TRBV6-3,TRBJ2-1,CASSFGSPPDEQFF
TRBV29-1,TRBJ1-3,CSVVPGAGNTIYF
TRBV3-1,TRBJ2-1,CASSRQLVSSGSEQFF
TRBV12-3/TRBV12-4,TRBJ2-7,CASSLVPQGGPHEQYF
TRBV19,TRBJ2-1,CASKLSSYNEQFF
TRBV20-1,TRBJ2-1,CSARGGGDNEQFF
TRBV4-1,TRBJ1-2,CASSPGRRGGGIRNYGYTF